The clone carrying this T cell receptor (beta chain) was seen many times. The sample originates from a study of human T cells and chemical hapten exposure. Time point: patch test 2, 6 weeks after DPC sensitization. The treatment was: therapeutic diphenylcyclopropenone sensitization with weekly scalp DPC. This CDR3 is 14 amino acids long. The germline V gene encodes CDR1 SEHNR and CDR2 FQNEAQ (reference sequence). The germline V and J ends were trimmed by 5 bases and 1 base, with 12 bases remaining between them. TCRdb reprocessed the RACE reads via MiXCR and lists one record per CDR3 protein. The profile covers about 110,000 distinct CDR3 sequences, with roughly a tenth appearing a single time and about 3% taken by the ten largest.

The chain combines TRBV7-9 with TRBJ2-7; unclear D gene. The TCR was taken from a woman in her forties with alopecia areata. Some clones in this sample may be carry-over from other donors' samples. The starting material was whole blood, obtained in connection with sensitization to the hapten diphenylcyclopropenone (DPC). CDR3 in amino acids: CASSPPLGSYEQYF. The CDR3 region has the DNA TGTGCCAGCAGCCCGCCGCTGGGGTCCTACGAGCAGTACTTC.